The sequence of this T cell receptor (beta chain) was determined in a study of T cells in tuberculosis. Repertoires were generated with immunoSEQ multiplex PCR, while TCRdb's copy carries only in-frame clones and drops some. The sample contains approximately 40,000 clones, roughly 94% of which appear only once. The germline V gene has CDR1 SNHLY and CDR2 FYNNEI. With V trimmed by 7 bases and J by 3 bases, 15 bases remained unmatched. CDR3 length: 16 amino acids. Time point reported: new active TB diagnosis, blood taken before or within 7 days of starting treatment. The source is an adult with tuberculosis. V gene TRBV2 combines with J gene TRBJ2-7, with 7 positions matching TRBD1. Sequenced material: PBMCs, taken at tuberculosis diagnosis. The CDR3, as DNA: TGTGCCAGCAAGGTACGCAGGGGGATAACTTACTACGAGCAGTACTTC. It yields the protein CASKVRRGITYYEQYF.